The text below deals with one T cell receptor beta chain. Its antigen is undetermined. The data were obtained in a study of OX40 agonist ivuxolimab in advanced cancers. The wider study: Three individuals attained partial responses, comprising one hepatocellular carcinoma case and two cutaneous melanoma cases.

Study-level points and caveats: The investigators did not determine what antigen specificity the expanded peripheral T cells had.

Germline CDR1 is SGHAT and CDR2 is FQNNGV. Between the trimmed V and J ends, which lost 5 bases and 0 bases, there was a span of 14 bases. CDR3 length: 16 amino acids. Patients were ineligible given autoimmune disease history or systemic immunosuppression. Blood sampling was done at baseline, cycle 4 day 1, and cycle 7 day 1. Assay used: immunoSEQ multiplex PCR; TCRdb lists only in-frame clones, some missing. Among about 56,000 clones, approximately 80% were seen once, and the ten largest hold around 3.6%. The genes are TRBV11-2 and TRBJ1-3; TRBD1 is a possible D gene (5 bases). This TCR came from an adult with an advanced solid tumor such as melanoma, head and neck, liver or kidney cancer. The sample was CD4+ or CD8+ T cells sorted from blood, taken in a trial of the OX40 agonist ivuxolimab. CDR3 bases: TGTGCCAGCAGCCCCCGCCAGGGCCTCTCTGGAAACACCATATATTTT. Its translation: CASSPRQGLSGNTIYF.